This TCR beta chain was identified in a study of CD8+ T cells in alopecia areata. Regarding this clone: Its antigen is not identified.

CDR1 and CDR2 (germline): LNHNV, YYDKDF (reference sequence). The CDR3 sequence is 17 residues long. V was cut by 3 bases and J by 8 bases, with 22 bases left in between. RNA extraction was followed by reverse transcription into cDNA, which acted as the sequencing template. TCRdb's table, derived via immunoSEQ multiplex PCR, lists solely in-frame clones and lacks some. The table shows around 200,000 clones, with around 66% occurring only once. Study observations and caveats: Relative to mice, TCR sharing across patients was less clear, a difference possibly HLA-related.

Stated treatment: oral pan-JAK inhibitor, 5-10 mg twice daily. This receptor was taken from a human donor with alopecia areata. The chain is built from TRBV15 and TRBJ1-4; D ambiguous. Here the sequenced sample was CD4+ T cells sorted from blood, taken at week 4, from a patient treated with tofacitinib. DNA for the CDR3: TGTGCCACCAGCAGCCCAAAGACAAGTGGGGTGAAAGAAAAACTGTTTTTT. Translation gives CATSSPKTSGVKEKLFF.